What follows is one TCR beta chain and its context. The antigen is not known. Profiled with immunoSEQ multiplex PCR; TCRdb holds only in-frame clones, not every one. The sample yields 20,000 to 25,000 clones, 89% seen once. Time point meaning: newly diagnosed, previously untreated cHL patient sample. Purification of CD4+ T cells from thawed PBMCs was achieved by magnetic negative selection. This sample was taken from a study of PD-1 blockade in classical Hodgkin lymphoma. Study conclusions and caveats: When set against healthy donors, newly diagnosed patients were reported to show lower baseline TCR diversity.

V was pared by 4 bases and J by 5 bases, with 8 bases between. Germline values: CDR1 ENHRY, CDR2 SYGVKD. The CDR3 loop spans 13 amino acids. The rearrangement links TRBV10-3 to TRBJ1-4; no definite D call. The source material was CD4+ T cells from blood. The TCR was taken from a human donor with classical Hodgkin lymphoma. CDR3 sequence: CAISGGSNEKLFF. The CDR3 DNA follows: TGTGCCATCAGTGGCGGCTCGAATGAAAAACTGTTTTTT.